The 24 T cell receptor beta chains presented below share a single source sample, sequenced in a study of T cells in Graves' hyperthyroidism and ophthalmopathy. Amplification of TCR beta CDR3 regions used RNA as the template. Using the HTBI primer set, a first-round RT-PCR was run on the TCR CDR3. TCRdb reanalysed the multiplex PCR reads using MiXCR and keeps one entry per CDR3 protein. This table has roughly 500,000 distinct CDR3 sequences, under 25% appearing once. Specimen: blood. The receptors were sampled from a woman between 70 and 85 years old with Graves' ophthalmopathy.

The V gene is TRBV19, the J gene TRBJ2-1; TRBD1 agrees at 9 bases. There are 15 residues in the CDR3. From germline, CDR1 is LNHDA and CDR2 SQIVND (reference sequence). The J segment lost 5 bases and the V segment lost 4 bases, leaving 6 bases of the junction unmatched. As DNA, the CDR3 is TGTGCCAGTAGTAGGGACAGGGTAGGACACAATGAGCAGTTCTTC. Its translation is CASSRDRVGHNEQFF.

The chain has TRBV7-9 and TRBJ1-1; D possibly corresponds to TRBD1 (6 bases). Trimming took 1 base from V and 3 from J, leaving 12 bases between them. This CDR3 has 15 residues. CDR1 and CDR2 from the germline V gene are SEHNR and FQNEAQ (reference sequence). In DNA form, the CDR3 reads TGTGCCAGCAGCTTAGATGCAGGGGTATACACTGAAGCTTTCTTT. This codes for CASSLDAGVYTEAFF.

The rearrangement links TRBV11-2 to TRBJ1-1; D perhaps matches TRBD1 (5 bases). Trimming shortened V by 0 bases and J by 2 bases, and 10 bases separated the two germline ends. CDR3 length: 15 residues. Germline lookup yields CDR1 SGHAT and CDR2 FQNNGV. CDR3: CASSLEGTVNTEAFF. The CDR3 DNA reads as TGTGCCAGCAGCTTAGAAGGGACGGTAAACACTGAAGCTTTCTTT.

This chain uses TRBV7-9 with TRBJ2-3, with 13 bases aligning to TRBD2. From germline, CDR1 is SEHNR and CDR2 FQNEAQ (reference sequence). CDR3 size: 15 residues. Losses at the gene ends were 5 bases for V and 6 bases for J; bases not matched to a gene: 5. The CDR3 region is CASSRTSGRRDTQYF. In DNA form, the CDR3 reads TGTGCCAGCAGCCGGACTAGCGGGAGAAGGGATACGCAGTATTTT.

This clonotype was recorded a few times. This CDR3 reads CSAPGQSQETQYF. CDR3 nucleotides: TGCAGTGCCCCGGGACAATCACAAGAGACCCAGTACTTC. The rearrangement joins TRBV20-1 to TRBJ2-5; TRBD1 might be the D (6 bases). The CDR3 is 13 residues long. Deletions cut 6 bases from V and 2 bases from J, with 13 bases between. Germline lookup yields CDR1 DFQATT and CDR2 SNEGSKA (reference sequence).

This chain connects TRBV6-1 to TRBJ1-5, with D maybe TRBD1 (6 bases). This CDR3 spans 15 amino acids. CDR1 is MNHNS, CDR2 SASEGT, per germline. V was trimmed by 7 bases and J by 2 bases, leaving 15 bases between them. Here the CDR3 DNA reads TGTGCCAGCACCCCGGGGGGCGGGCGCAATCAGCCCCAGCATTTT. Protein product: CASTPGGGRNQPQHF.

This clonotype was seen many times. This chain joins TRBV7-8 and TRBJ2-1; D perhaps matches TRBD1 (5 bases). This CDR3 region has 15 residues. CDR1 SGHVS and CDR2 FQNEAQ come from the germline V gene. Trimming took off 5 bases at V and 4 bases at J, with 15 bases between the two ends. The DNA for the CDR3 is TGTGCCAGCAGCCTAGGCGAGACAGCATACAATGAGCAGTTCTTC. Translating gives CASSLGETAYNEQFF.

The chain links TRBV18 to TRBJ1-1; the D is unclear. The ends were cut back, 1 base at V and 0 bases at J, with 9 bases in the middle. CDR1 KGHSH and CDR2 LQKENI come from the germline V gene. CDR3 size: 15 residues. The CDR3 loop reads CASSPRNTLNTEAFF. The DNA of the CDR3 is TGTGCCAGCTCACCACGAAACACACTGAACACTGAAGCTTTCTTT.

The chain combines TRBV30 with TRBJ2-1; 10 nucleotides agree with TRBD2. V lost 2 bases to trimming and J lost 6 bases; unmatched junction nucleotides: 7. CDR3 length: 15 amino acids. Germline CDR1 GTSNPN, CDR2 SVGIG (reference sequence). The CDR3 bases are TGTGCCTGGAGTAGGGGACTAGCGAGGCGCAATGAGCAGTTCTTC. Translation gives CAWSRGLARRNEQFF.

J is TRBJ2-1 and V is TRBV18, with 7 bases that match TRBD1. The J segment lost 3 bases and the V segment lost 5 bases, leaving 7 bases of the junction unmatched. The CDR3 extends over 15 amino acids. Germline lookup yields CDR1 KGHSH and CDR2 LQKENI. In nucleotides, the CDR3 is TGTGCCAGCTCATCCACAGGGGACGTCTACAATGAGCAGTTCTTC. This sequence encodes CASSSTGDVYNEQFF.

This clonotype was counted between two and nine times. The chain employs TRBV20-1 and TRBJ2-6; D is perhaps TRBD1 or TRBD2 (5 bases each). Trimming took off 4 bases at V and 0 bases at J, with 10 bases between the two ends. Per germline, CDR1 DFQATT and CDR2 SNEGSKA (reference sequence). The CDR3 extends over 15 amino acids. CDR3 sequence (DNA): TGCAGTGCTACTACTGGGGGCTCTGGGGCCAACGTCCTGACTTTC. Protein sequence: CSATTGGSGANVLTF.

This clonotype was observed many times. The rearrangement joins TRBV19 to TRBJ2-3; 11 positions match TRBD2. Germline CDR1 and CDR2: LNHDA and SQIVND (reference sequence). The CDR3 loop spans 16 amino acids. Unmatched junction bases numbered 10, after V lost 6 bases and J lost 5 bases. The CDR3 here is CASRQRLAGLVDTQYF. CDR3 bases: TGTGCCAGTAGGCAACGACTAGCGGGATTGGTAGATACGCAGTATTTT.

This rearrangement joins TRBV29-1 to TRBJ2-7; 9 nucleotides line up with TRBD1. V dropped 4 bases and J dropped 3; count of bases not matched to a gene: 4. From germline, CDR1 is SQVTM and CDR2 ANQGSEA. CDR3 size: 13 residues. The CDR3 sequence: CSVVWGQGYEQYF. The CDR3 coding sequence is TGCAGCGTTGTATGGGGACAGGGCTACGAGCAGTACTTC.

J is TRBJ1-2 and V is TRBV19; D is undetermined. Germline loops: CDR1 LNHDA, CDR2 SQIVND (reference sequence). The CDR3 spans 15 residues. Trimming took off 7 bases at V and 4 bases at J, with 19 bases between the two ends. CDR3 residues: CASISPERGSYGYTF. CDR3 DNA sequence: TGTGCCAGTATATCCCCGGAACGTGGAAGCTATGGCTACACCTTC. Supplemented by reference TRBV19 and TRBJ1-2, the full variable domain reads DGGITQSPKYLFRKEGQNVTLSCEQNLNHDAMYWYRQDPGQGLRLIYYSQIVNDFQKGDIAEGYSVSREKKESFPLTVTSAQKNPTAFYLCASISPERGSYGYTFGSGTRLTVV.

This chain connects TRBV30 to TRBJ1-1, with D possibly matching TRBD1 (5 bases). The CDR3 covers 13 residues. Trimming pared 4 bases from V and 10 bases from J, leaving 19 bases between. Germline V gene lookup returns CDR1 GTSNPN and CDR2 SVGIG (reference sequence). CDR3: CAWKRRTSEGAFF. CDR3 coding DNA: TGTGCCTGGAAACGGCGGACAAGCGAAGGAGCTTTCTTT.

This clonotype showed up just a few times. V and J are TRBV13 and TRBJ1-4, with 8 bases fitting TRBD1. Germline V gene lookup returns CDR1 PRHDT and CDR2 FYEKMQ (reference sequence). This CDR3 has 14 residues. V trimming: 5 bases; J trimming: 7 bases; junction bases outside the gene matches: 6. The CDR3 region has the DNA TGTGCCAGCAGCACAGGGGGTAGATCTGAAAAACTGTTTTTT. The encoded protein is CASSTGGRSEKLFF.

This clonotype appeared a few times. The gene calls are TRBV7-2 and TRBJ1-4, with a possible D match to TRBD1 (5 bases). Germline assignment: CDR1 SGHTA and CDR2 FQGNSA. The length of the CDR3 is 13 residues. Trimming left V 4 bases short and J 8 bases short, with 11 bases between. CDR3 residues: CASSSTGGEKLFF. The CDR3 DNA reads TGTGCCAGCAGCTCCACGGGGGGGGAAAAACTGTTTTTT. Full variable domain (missing parts from reference TRBV7-2 and TRBJ1-4): GAGVSQSPSNKVTEKGKDVELRCDPISGHTALYWYRQSLGQGLEFLIYFQGNSAPDKSGLPSDRFSAERTGGSVSTLTIQRTQQEDSAVYLCASSSTGGEKLFFGSGTQLSVL.

This clonotype was picked up a small number of times. The chain combines TRBV15 with TRBJ1-4; the match to TRBD1 covers 7 bases. CDR3 length: 14 amino acids. CDR1 LNHNV and CDR2 YYDKDF come from the germline V gene (reference sequence). V was pared by 11 bases and J by 4 bases, with 10 bases of the junction left unmatched. This CDR3 is CAVRQGMGNEKLFF. The CDR3 coding sequence is TGTGCCGTCCGACAGGGCATGGGTAATGAAAAACTGTTTTTT.

On this clonotype: Possible read error: a much larger clone is one base away. V usage is TRBV11-2 and J usage is TRBJ2-7; D remains ambiguous. The germline V gene encodes CDR1 SGHAT and CDR2 FQNNGV. V lost 0 bases and J lost 9, with 12 bases in between. The CDR3 spans 13 residues. The CDR3: CASSLEPPWGQYF. CDR3 coding DNA: TGTGCCAGCAGCTTAGAACCCCCTTGGGGGCAGTACTTC.

This clonotype occurred a few times. The rearrangement uses TRBV7-2 and TRBJ2-2; 11 bases map to TRBD2. CDR3 length: 18 amino acids. CDR1 is SGHTA, CDR2 FQGNSA, per germline. Trimming cost V 1 base and J 6 bases; bases outside gene matches: 10. This CDR3 reads CASSLVSGRAINSGELFF. The CDR3 nucleotides read TGTGCCAGCAGCTTAGTTAGCGGGAGGGCCATTAACTCCGGGGAGCTGTTTTTT. Based on the CDR3 plus reference TRBV7-2 and TRBJ2-2, the full variable domain is GAGVSQSPSNKVTEKGKDVELRCDPISGHTALYWYRQSLGQGLEFLIYFQGNSAPDKSGLPSDRFSAERTGGSVSTLTIQRTQQEDSAVYLCASSLVSGRAINSGELFFGEGSRLTVL.

This clonotype was seen a handful of times. The rearrangement links TRBV20-1 to TRBJ2-5; 9 bases are shared with TRBD2. CDR3 length: 13 residues. Germline CDR1 DFQATT, CDR2 SNEGSKA (reference sequence). DNA for the CDR3: TGCGGGCTTGCGGGAGGGGGAATAGAGACCCAGTACTTC. Encoded protein: CGLAGGGIETQYF.

This clonotype was observed at least ten times. The chain recombines TRBV28 with TRBJ2-2; 9 nucleotides align to TRBD1. The CDR3 is made up of 15 amino acids. Germline CDR1 is MDHEN and CDR2 is SYDVKM. V lost 5 bases and J lost 1; bases outside the gene matches: 2. This CDR3 is CASSVDRGNTGELFF. As DNA, the CDR3 is TGTGCCAGCAGTGTGGACAGGGGGAACACCGGGGAGCTGTTTTTT.

The chain recombines TRBV10-3 with TRBJ1-4; 8 nucleotides align to TRBD1. CDR1 is ENHRY, CDR2 SYGVKD, per germline. Unmatched junction bases numbered 5, after V lost 2 bases and J lost 6 bases. The CDR3 length is 15 residues. In DNA, the CDR3 is TGTGCCATCAGTGAGCGCAGGGGGCGAGATGAAAAACTGTTTTTT. Encoded protein: CAISERRGRDEKLFF.

The V gene is TRBV11-2, the J gene TRBJ2-4; D is perhaps TRBD1 or TRBD2 (6 bases each). With 0 bases removed from V and 8 bases from J, the gap between germline ends came to 17 bases. The CDR3 covers 16 residues. Germline V CDR1 and CDR2: SGHAT, FQNNGV. The CDR3 protein is CASSLDLPGGVDIQYF. CDR3 DNA: TGTGCCAGCAGCTTAGATCTACCCGGGGGCGTTGACATTCAGTACTTC. Full variable domain (rest looked up from reference TRBV11-2 and TRBJ2-4): EAGVAQSPRYKIIEKRQSVAFWCNPISGHATLYWYQQILGQGPKLLIQFQNNGVVDDSQLPKDRFSAERLKGVDSTLKIQPAKLEDSAVYLCASSLDLPGGVDIQYFGAGTRLSVL.